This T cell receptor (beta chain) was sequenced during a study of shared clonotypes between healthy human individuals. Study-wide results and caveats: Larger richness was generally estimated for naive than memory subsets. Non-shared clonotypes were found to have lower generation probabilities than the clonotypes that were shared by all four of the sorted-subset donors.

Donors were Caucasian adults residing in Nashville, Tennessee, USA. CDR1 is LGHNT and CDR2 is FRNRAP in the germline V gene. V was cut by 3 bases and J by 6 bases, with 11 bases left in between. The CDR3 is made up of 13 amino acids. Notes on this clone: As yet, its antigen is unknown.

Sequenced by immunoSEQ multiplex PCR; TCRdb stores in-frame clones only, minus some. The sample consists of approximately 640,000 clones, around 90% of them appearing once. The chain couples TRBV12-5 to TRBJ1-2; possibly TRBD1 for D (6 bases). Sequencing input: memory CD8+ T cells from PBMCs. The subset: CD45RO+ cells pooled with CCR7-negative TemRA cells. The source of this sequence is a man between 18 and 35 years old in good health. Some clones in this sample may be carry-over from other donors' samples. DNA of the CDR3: TGTGCTAGTGGTTTCTGGGGGGCAGATGGCTACACCTTC. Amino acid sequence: CASGFWGADGYTF.